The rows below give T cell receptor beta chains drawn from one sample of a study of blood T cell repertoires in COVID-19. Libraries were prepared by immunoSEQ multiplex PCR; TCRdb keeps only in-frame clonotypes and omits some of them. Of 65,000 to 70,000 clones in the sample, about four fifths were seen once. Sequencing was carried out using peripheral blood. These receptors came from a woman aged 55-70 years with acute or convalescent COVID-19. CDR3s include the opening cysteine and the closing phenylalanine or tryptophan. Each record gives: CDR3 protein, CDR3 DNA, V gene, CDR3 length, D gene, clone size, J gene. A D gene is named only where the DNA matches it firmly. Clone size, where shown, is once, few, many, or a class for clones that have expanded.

cdr3_aa: CASSHGLAGETQYF
cdr3_nt: TGCGCCAGCAGCCACGGACTAGCGGGGGAGACCCAGTACTTC
v_call: TRBV5-1
cdr3_length: 14
d_call: TRBD2
clone_size: few
j_call: TRBJ2-5

cdr3_aa: CASSGTGRASGANVLTF
cdr3_nt: TGTGCCAGCAGCGGGACAGGGAGAGCTTCTGGGGCCAACGTCCTGACTTTC
v_call: TRBV5-4
cdr3_length: 17
d_call: TRBD1
clone_size: NA
j_call: TRBJ2-6

cdr3_aa: CASSARQGGTDTQYF
cdr3_nt: TGCGCCAGCAGCGCCCGACAGGGCGGCACAGATACGCAGTATTTT
v_call: TRBV5-1
cdr3_length: 15
d_call: TRBD1
clone_size: NA
j_call: TRBJ2-3

cdr3_aa: CATSLIGGGETQYF
cdr3_nt: TGTGCCACCAGTCTGATAGGGGGGGGAGAGACCCAGTACTTC
v_call: TRBV24-1
cdr3_length: 14
d_call: NA
clone_size: NA
j_call: TRBJ2-5

cdr3_aa: CASTLGTDNTEAFF
cdr3_nt: TGTGCCAGCACCCTGGGGACAGACAACACTGAAGCTTTCTTT
v_call: TRBV3-1/TRBV3-2
cdr3_length: 14
d_call: TRBD1
clone_size: NA
j_call: TRBJ1-1

cdr3_aa: CASSPGGLAGHEQYF
cdr3_nt: TGTGCCAGCAGCCCCGGGGGACTAGCGGGTCACGAGCAGTACTTC
v_call: TRBV9
cdr3_length: 15
d_call: TRBD2
clone_size: few
j_call: TRBJ2-7

cdr3_aa: CASSPGTGGRNSPLHF
cdr3_nt: TGTGCCAGCAGCCCTGGGACAGGGGGCAGGAATTCACCCCTCCACTTT
v_call: TRBV9
cdr3_length: 16
d_call: TRBD1
clone_size: NA
j_call: TRBJ1-6

cdr3_aa: CASSVGGSQNTEAFF
cdr3_nt: TGTGCCAGCAGCGTCGGGGGGTCGCAGAACACTGAAGCTTTCTTT
v_call: TRBV3-1/TRBV3-2
cdr3_length: 15
d_call: NA
clone_size: NA
j_call: TRBJ1-1

cdr3_aa: CASSPQGTGELFF
cdr3_nt: TGTGCCAGCAGCCCACAGGGCACCGGGGAGCTGTTTTTT
v_call: TRBV2
cdr3_length: 13
d_call: NA
clone_size: NA
j_call: TRBJ2-2

cdr3_aa: CASSLEAGGGRETQYF
cdr3_nt: TGTGCCAGCAGCTTAGAGGCAGGGGGCGGGAGAGAGACCCAGTACTTC
v_call: TRBV11-2
cdr3_length: 16
d_call: NA
clone_size: NA
j_call: TRBJ2-5

cdr3_aa: CASSLKGGTGTGGSYEQYF
cdr3_nt: TGTGCCAGCAGCTTAAAGGGGGGAACCGGGACAGGGGGCTCGTACGAGCAGTACTTC
v_call: TRBV7-2
cdr3_length: 19
d_call: TRBD1
clone_size: NA
j_call: TRBJ2-7

cdr3_aa: CASSYPAGGYGYTF
cdr3_nt: TGTGCCAGCAGTTACCCCGCAGGGGGCTATGGCTACACCTTC
v_call: TRBV6-2/TRBV6-3
cdr3_length: 14
d_call: TRBD1
clone_size: few
j_call: TRBJ1-2

cdr3_aa: CASSLGVEAFF
cdr3_nt: TGTGCCAGCAGTTTAGGAGTGGAAGCTTTCTTT
v_call: TRBV12-3/TRBV12-4
cdr3_length: 11
d_call: NA
clone_size: NA
j_call: TRBJ1-1

cdr3_aa: CASSLGTGTGGETQYF
cdr3_nt: TGTGCCAGCAGCTTGGGGACTGGGACAGGGGGAGAGACCCAGTACTTC
v_call: TRBV13
cdr3_length: 16
d_call: TRBD1
clone_size: NA
j_call: TRBJ2-5

cdr3_aa: CASSLQGAAEAFF
cdr3_nt: TGTGCCAGCAGCCTGCAGGGGGCGGCTGAAGCTTTCTTT
v_call: TRBV5-5
cdr3_length: 13
d_call: TRBD1
clone_size: few
j_call: TRBJ1-1

cdr3_aa: CASRPVTGNNQPQHF
cdr3_nt: TGTGCCAGCAGGCCAGTGACAGGGAACAATCAGCCCCAGCATTTT
v_call: TRBV6-5
cdr3_length: 15
d_call: TRBD1
clone_size: few
j_call: TRBJ1-5

cdr3_aa: CASSLGAGGPNEQFF
cdr3_nt: TGTGCCAGCAGCTTGGGTGCGGGGGGCCCCAATGAGCAGTTCTTC
v_call: TRBV5-4
cdr3_length: 15
d_call: TRBD2
clone_size: NA
j_call: TRBJ2-1

cdr3_aa: CASSLAGGGLAMSDTQYF
cdr3_nt: TGTGCCAGCAGCTTAGCGGGAGGGGGACTAGCTATGAGTGATACGCAGTATTTT
v_call: TRBV7-6
cdr3_length: 18
d_call: TRBD2
clone_size: NA
j_call: TRBJ2-3

cdr3_aa: CASSAAGSTDTQYF
cdr3_nt: TGCGCCAGCAGTGCTGCGGGGTCCACGGATACGCAGTATTTT
v_call: TRBV10-1
cdr3_length: 14
d_call: NA
clone_size: NA
j_call: TRBJ2-3

cdr3_aa: CASSELGQGRNTEAFF
cdr3_nt: TGCGCCAGCAGTGAGTTGGGACAGGGGCGGAACACTGAAGCTTTCTTT
v_call: TRBV10-2
cdr3_length: 16
d_call: TRBD1
clone_size: once
j_call: TRBJ1-1

cdr3_aa: CASRPGAGAEAFF
cdr3_nt: TGTGCCAGCAGACCCGGGGCGGGGGCTGAAGCTTTCTTT
v_call: TRBV6-5
cdr3_length: 13
d_call: NA
clone_size: medium-sized
j_call: TRBJ1-1

cdr3_aa: CASSNRGGNYGYTF
cdr3_nt: TGTGCCAGCAGCAACCGGGGGGGTAACTATGGCTACACCTTC
v_call: TRBV4-2
cdr3_length: 14
d_call: NA
clone_size: NA
j_call: TRBJ1-2

cdr3_aa: CASSLSGTDSYEQYF
cdr3_nt: TGTGCCAGCAGCTTATCCGGGACAGACTCCTACGAGCAGTACTTC
v_call: TRBV7-3
cdr3_length: 15
d_call: TRBD1
clone_size: NA
j_call: TRBJ2-7

cdr3_aa: CASSLGLYTGELFF
cdr3_nt: TGTGCCAGCAGCTTGGGCCTTTACACCGGGGAGCTGTTTTTT
v_call: TRBV27
cdr3_length: 14
d_call: NA
clone_size: NA
j_call: TRBJ2-2

cdr3_aa: CASSHLDRGNQPQHF
cdr3_nt: TGTGCCAGCAGTCACCTCGACAGGGGCAATCAGCCCCAGCATTTT
v_call: TRBV6-6
cdr3_length: 15
d_call: TRBD1
clone_size: NA
j_call: TRBJ1-5

cdr3_aa: CASSLGSGGKETQYF
cdr3_nt: TGCGCCAGCAGCTTAGGTAGCGGGGGGAAAGAGACCCAGTACTTC
v_call: TRBV5-1
cdr3_length: 15
d_call: TRBD2
clone_size: few
j_call: TRBJ2-5

cdr3_aa: CASSLTPASTDTQYF
cdr3_nt: TGTGCCAGCAGCTTAACTCCAGCGAGCACAGATACGCAGTATTTT
v_call: TRBV7-3
cdr3_length: 15
d_call: NA
clone_size: NA
j_call: TRBJ2-3

cdr3_aa: CASSQSAGPYSNQPQHF
cdr3_nt: TGCGCCAGCAGTCAATCGGCAGGCCCTTATAGCAATCAGCCCCAGCATTTT
v_call: TRBV23-1
cdr3_length: 17
d_call: NA
clone_size: NA
j_call: TRBJ1-5

cdr3_aa: CASSDYQGVGTEAFF
cdr3_nt: TGTGCCAGCAGTGATTATCAAGGGGTAGGGACTGAAGCTTTCTTT
v_call: TRBV2
cdr3_length: 15
d_call: NA
clone_size: NA
j_call: TRBJ1-1

cdr3_aa: CASKPGGPNSPLHF
cdr3_nt: TGTGCCAGCAAGCCAGGGGGCCCTAATTCACCCCTCCACTTT
v_call: TRBV6-5
cdr3_length: 14
d_call: TRBD1
clone_size: NA
j_call: TRBJ1-6

cdr3_aa: CASSVVDRGLCHSNQPQHF
cdr3_nt: TGTGCCAGCAGCGTAGTTGACAGGGGGTTATGTCATAGCAATCAGCCCCAGCATTTT
v_call: TRBV9
cdr3_length: 19
d_call: TRBD1
clone_size: few
j_call: TRBJ1-5

cdr3_aa: CASSTGQGAIGNTIYF
cdr3_nt: TGCGCCAGCAGCACGGGACAGGGGGCGATTGGAAACACCATATATTTT
v_call: TRBV5-1
cdr3_length: 16
d_call: TRBD1
clone_size: NA
j_call: TRBJ1-3

cdr3_aa: CASSLARGAAEAFF
cdr3_nt: TGCGCCAGCAGTCTTGCCAGGGGAGCTGCTGAAGCTTTCTTT
v_call: TRBV5-1
cdr3_length: 14
d_call: NA
clone_size: NA
j_call: TRBJ1-1

cdr3_aa: CASSRTSGGQTDTQYF
cdr3_nt: TGTGCCAGCAGCCGGACTAGCGGGGGGCAGACAGATACGCAGTATTTT
v_call: TRBV13
cdr3_length: 16
d_call: TRBD2
clone_size: NA
j_call: TRBJ2-3

cdr3_aa: CATSEGQVGETQYF
cdr3_nt: TGTGCCACCAGTGAGGGACAGGTGGGAGAGACCCAGTACTTC
v_call: TRBV24-1
cdr3_length: 14
d_call: TRBD1
clone_size: NA
j_call: TRBJ2-5

cdr3_aa: CASSLEARNTEAFF
cdr3_nt: TGCGCCAGCAGCTTGGAGGCTAGGAACACTGAAGCTTTCTTT
v_call: TRBV5-1
cdr3_length: 14
d_call: NA
clone_size: NA
j_call: TRBJ1-1

cdr3_aa: CASSDQGGPYGYTF
cdr3_nt: TGTGCCAGCAGTGATCAGGGGGGACCCTATGGCTACACCTTC
v_call: TRBV25-1
cdr3_length: 14
d_call: TRBD1
clone_size: few
j_call: TRBJ1-2

cdr3_aa: CASSIQGVTSGNTIYF
cdr3_nt: TGTGCCAGCAGTATACAGGGGGTTACCTCTGGAAACACCATATATTTT
v_call: TRBV12-1
cdr3_length: 16
d_call: NA
clone_size: once
j_call: TRBJ1-3

cdr3_aa: CASSVGQGSNTEAFF
cdr3_nt: TGTGCCAGCAGCGTAGGCCAGGGAAGTAACACTGAAGCTTTCTTT
v_call: TRBV9
cdr3_length: 15
d_call: NA
clone_size: NA
j_call: TRBJ1-1

cdr3_aa: CASSLKGSDEKLFF
cdr3_nt: TGTGCCAGCAGCTTAAAGGGGTCGGATGAAAAACTGTTTTTT
v_call: TRBV7-9
cdr3_length: 14
d_call: NA
clone_size: few
j_call: TRBJ1-4